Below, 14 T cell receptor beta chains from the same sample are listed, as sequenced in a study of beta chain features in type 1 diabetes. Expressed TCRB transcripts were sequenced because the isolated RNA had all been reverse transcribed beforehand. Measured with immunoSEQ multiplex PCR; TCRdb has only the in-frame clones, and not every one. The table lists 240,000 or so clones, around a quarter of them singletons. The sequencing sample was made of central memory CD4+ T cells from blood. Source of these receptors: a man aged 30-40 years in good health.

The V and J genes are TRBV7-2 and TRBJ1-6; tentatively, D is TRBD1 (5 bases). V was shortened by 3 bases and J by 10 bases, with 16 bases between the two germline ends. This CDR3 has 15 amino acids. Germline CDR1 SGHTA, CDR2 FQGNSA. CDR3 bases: TGTGCCAGCAGCTTTCAGGGAGGGGAGGGCTCACCCCTCCACTTT. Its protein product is CASSFQGGEGSPLHF.

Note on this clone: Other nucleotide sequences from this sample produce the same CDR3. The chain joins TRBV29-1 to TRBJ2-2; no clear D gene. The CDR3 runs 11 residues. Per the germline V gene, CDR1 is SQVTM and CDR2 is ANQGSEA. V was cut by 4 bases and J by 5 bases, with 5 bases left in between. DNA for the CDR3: TGCAGCGTTGGAGGAACCGGGGAGCTGTTTTTT. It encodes CSVGGTGELFF.

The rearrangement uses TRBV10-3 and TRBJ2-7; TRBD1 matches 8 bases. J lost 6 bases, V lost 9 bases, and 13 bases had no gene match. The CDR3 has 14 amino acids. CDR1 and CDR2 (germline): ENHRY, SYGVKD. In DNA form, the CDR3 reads TGTGCCATTAGTCAAGAGACAGGGGTTGTCGAGCAGTACTTC. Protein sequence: CAISQETGVVEQYF.

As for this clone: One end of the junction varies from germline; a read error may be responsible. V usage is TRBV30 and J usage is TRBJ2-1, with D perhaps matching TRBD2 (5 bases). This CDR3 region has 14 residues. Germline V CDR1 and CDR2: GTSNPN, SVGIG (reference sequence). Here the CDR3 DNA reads TGTTCCTGGAGTGAGCGGTACGGGCTCGATGAGCAGTTCTTC. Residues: CSWSERYGLDEQFF.

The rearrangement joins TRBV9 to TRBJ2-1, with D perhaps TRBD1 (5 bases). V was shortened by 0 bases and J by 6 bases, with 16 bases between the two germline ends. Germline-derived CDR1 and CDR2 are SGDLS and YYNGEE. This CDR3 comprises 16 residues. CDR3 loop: CASSVAGRPTVNEQFF. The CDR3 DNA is TGTGCCAGCAGCGTAGCAGGGCGGCCTACTGTCAATGAGCAGTTCTTC. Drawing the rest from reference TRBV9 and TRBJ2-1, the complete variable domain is DSGVTQTPKHLITATGQRVTLRCSPRSGDLSVYWYQQSLDQGLQFLIQYYNGEERAKGNILERFSAQQFPDLHSELNLSSLELGDSALYFCASSVAGRPTVNEQFFGPGTRLTVL.

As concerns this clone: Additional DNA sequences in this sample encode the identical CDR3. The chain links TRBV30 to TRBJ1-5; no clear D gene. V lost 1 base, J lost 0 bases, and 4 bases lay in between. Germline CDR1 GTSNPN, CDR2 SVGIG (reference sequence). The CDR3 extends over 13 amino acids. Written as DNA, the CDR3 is TGTGCCTGGAGTGGCGATAGCAATCAGCCCCAGCATTTT. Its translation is CAWSGDSNQPQHF.

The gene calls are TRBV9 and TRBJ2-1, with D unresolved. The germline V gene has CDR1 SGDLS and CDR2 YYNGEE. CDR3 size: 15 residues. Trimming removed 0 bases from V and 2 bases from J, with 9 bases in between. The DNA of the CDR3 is TGTGCCAGCAGCGTAGTTGCGGTTCCCTACAATGAGCAGTTCTTC. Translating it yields CASSVVAVPYNEQFF.

Here the CDR3 DNA reads TGTGCCAGCAGTGATAGGGTTTCTGAAGCTTTCTTT. Its protein is CASSDRVSEAFF. The chain has TRBV6-1 and TRBJ1-1, with unresolved D. Germline CDR1 reads MNHNS; CDR2 reads SASEGT. Trimming stripped 3 bases from V and 6 bases from J, with 8 bases between. The CDR3 has 12 amino acids.

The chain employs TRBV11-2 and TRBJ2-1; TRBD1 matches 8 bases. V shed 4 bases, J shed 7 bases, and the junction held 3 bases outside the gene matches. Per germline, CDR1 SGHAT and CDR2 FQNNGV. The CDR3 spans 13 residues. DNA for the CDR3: TGTGCCAGCAGCTCGGGACAGGCTAATGAGCAGTTCTTC. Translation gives CASSSGQANEQFF.

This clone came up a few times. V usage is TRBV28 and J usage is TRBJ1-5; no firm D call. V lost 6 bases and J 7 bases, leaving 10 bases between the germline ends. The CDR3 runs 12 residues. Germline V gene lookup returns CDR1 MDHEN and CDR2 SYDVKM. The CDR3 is CASSLGWQPQHF. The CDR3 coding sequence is TGTGCCAGCAGCCTAGGATGGCAGCCCCAGCATTTT.

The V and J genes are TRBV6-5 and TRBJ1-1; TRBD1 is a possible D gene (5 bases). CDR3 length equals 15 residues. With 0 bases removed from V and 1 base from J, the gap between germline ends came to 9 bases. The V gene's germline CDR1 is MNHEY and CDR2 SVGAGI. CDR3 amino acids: CASSYSNRPNTEAFF. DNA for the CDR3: TGTGCCAGCAGTTACTCGAACAGGCCGAACACTGAAGCTTTCTTT.

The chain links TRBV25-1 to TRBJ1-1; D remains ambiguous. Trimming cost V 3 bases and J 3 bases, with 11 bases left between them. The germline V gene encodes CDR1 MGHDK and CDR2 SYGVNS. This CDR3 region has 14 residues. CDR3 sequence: CASSDVGRDTEAFF. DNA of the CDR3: TGTGCCAGCAGTGATGTAGGGAGGGACACTGAAGCTTTCTTT.

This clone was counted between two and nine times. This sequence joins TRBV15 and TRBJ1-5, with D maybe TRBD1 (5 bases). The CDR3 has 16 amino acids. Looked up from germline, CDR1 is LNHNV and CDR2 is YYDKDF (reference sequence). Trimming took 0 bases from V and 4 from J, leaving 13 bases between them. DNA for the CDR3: TGTGCCACCAGCAGAGATCGGGGCGGTCAGAATCAGCCCCAGCATTTT. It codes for CATSRDRGGQNQPQHF.

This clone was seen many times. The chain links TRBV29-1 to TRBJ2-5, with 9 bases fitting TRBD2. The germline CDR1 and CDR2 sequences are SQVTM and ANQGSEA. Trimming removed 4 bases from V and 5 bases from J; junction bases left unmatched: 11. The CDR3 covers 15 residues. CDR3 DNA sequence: TGCAGCGTTGGACCCGTTGGGAGCGGGGGGGAGACCCAGTACTTC. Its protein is CSVGPVGSGGETQYF.